The next 30 T cell receptor beta chains were all read from a single sample in a study of T cells after yellow fever vaccination. TCRdb redid the calling of the 5' RACE reads with MiXCR, one entry per CDR3 protein. The sample carries some 100,000 distinct CDR3 sequences, about 8.2% recorded once. Specimen: CD8+ T cells not binding an NS4B(214-222) dextramer, sorted from PBMCs, collected approximately 15 days after the first yellow fever vaccination. The receptor set was obtained from a man aged 18-30 years who received the YFV17D yellow fever vaccine.

This CDR3 reads CASSPGTDSNQPQHF. The CDR3 region has the DNA TGCGCCAGCAGCCCAGGGACAGATAGCAATCAGCCCCAGCATTTT. The V gene is TRBV5-1, the J gene TRBJ1-5; 7 nucleotides align to TRBD1. CDR1 and CDR2 (germline): SGHRS, YFSETQ. This CDR3 contains 15 residues. J gave up 0 bases and V 4 bases, and 4 bases lay outside the gene matches.

A few counts support this clonotype. The chain joins TRBV12-3 or TRBV12-4 to TRBJ2-7; TRBD1 matches 7 bases. V lost 2 bases and J lost 6; bases outside the gene matches: 13. The CDR3 totals 16 residues. The CDR3 sequence: CASSLPRRDRAFEQYF. The CDR3 bases are TGTGCCAGCAGTTTACCCCGTCGAGACAGGGCCTTCGAGCAGTACTTC.

The sample holds a few counts of this clonotype. The chain has TRBV24-1 and TRBJ2-1; 8 nucleotides agree with TRBD1. The CDR3 sequence is 15 residues long. CDR1 and CDR2 from the germline V gene are KGHDR and SFDVKD. The V and J ends lost 2 bases and 7 bases, in that order; junction bases with no gene match: 6. This chain's CDR3 is CATSDWTGSANEQFF. The CDR3 nucleotides read TGTGCCACCAGTGATTGGACAGGGTCAGCAAATGAGCAGTTCTTC.

The chain links TRBV20-1 to TRBJ1-2; 10 bases line up with TRBD1. Germline V gene lookup returns CDR1 DFQATT and CDR2 SNEGSKA (reference sequence). Trimming cost V 3 bases and J 6 bases; bases outside gene matches: 7. This CDR3 has 14 residues. Written as DNA, the CDR3 is TGCAGTGCTAGGGGGATCGGGACAGGGGATGGCTACACCTTC. Its protein is CSARGIGTGDGYTF.

The sample holds many counts of this clonotype. This chain connects TRBV7-2 to TRBJ2-7; 8 bases are shared with TRBD1. V shed 4 bases and J 2 bases; nucleotides not matched to a gene: 4. The germline CDR1 and CDR2 sequences are SGHTA and FQGNSA. The CDR3 consists of 14 residues. The CDR3 DNA follows: TGTGCCAGCAGCTGGGGGACAGGAGCCTACGAGCAGTACTTC. This codes for CASSWGTGAYEQYF.

The chain has TRBV20-1 and TRBJ2-1, with 7 positions matching TRBD1. With V trimmed by 8 bases and J by 3 bases, 10 bases remained unmatched. CDR1 is DFQATT, CDR2 SNEGSKA, per germline (reference sequence). The CDR3 is 14 residues long. The chain's CDR3 is CSFRGIKNYNEQFF. DNA of the CDR3: TGCAGTTTCAGGGGGATTAAAAACTACAATGAGCAGTTCTTC.

This clonotype was seen more than once but under ten times. V and J are TRBV12-5 and TRBJ1-2; unclear D gene. The V and J ends lost 1 base and 2 bases respectively, with 5 bases between them. The CDR3 extends over 13 amino acids. CDR1 and CDR2 (germline): LGHNT, FRNRAP. This chain's CDR3 is CASGLERNYGYTF. DNA of the CDR3: TGTGCTAGTGGTTTGGAACGGAACTATGGCTACACCTTC.

This clonotype was counted a few times. V and J are TRBV6-5 and TRBJ1-2; TRBD1 might be the D (5 bases). V was trimmed by 5 bases and J by 14 bases, leaving 15 bases between them. CDR3 length: 11 amino acids. The germline CDR1 and CDR2 sequences are MNHEY and SVGAGI. The CDR3 nucleotides are TGTGCCAGCAGTCGGTTAGGGGCGTTAACCTTC. Translated: CASSRLGALTF.

This clonotype appeared a few times. Written as DNA, the CDR3 is TGTGCCAGCAGTTTAGTGAGACAGCCCCAGCATTTT. Encoded protein: CASSLVRQPQHF. This rearrangement joins TRBV12-3 or TRBV12-4 to TRBJ1-5; D is unclear. The CDR3 contains 12 residues. The V end was cut by 1 base, the J end by 7 bases, with 5 bases between.

The rearrangement uses TRBV6-5 and TRBJ2-2; tentatively, D is TRBD1 or TRBD2 (6 bases each). Trimming took off 3 bases at V and 4 bases at J, with 15 bases between the two ends. The CDR3 runs to 16 residues. Germline V gene data show CDR1 as MNHEY and CDR2 as SVGAGI. CDR3 in amino acids: CASSYTGAWGTGELFF. In DNA, the CDR3 is TGTGCCAGCAGTTATACGGGGGCCTGGGGCACCGGGGAGCTGTTTTTT.

This clonotype showed up many times. This chain uses TRBV7-9 with TRBJ2-3; a weak D match, TRBD2 (5 bases). CDR1 SEHNR and CDR2 FQNEAQ come from the germline V gene (reference sequence). Trimming pared 6 bases from V and 1 base from J, leaving 14 bases between. This CDR3 is built from 15 residues. The chain's CDR3 is CASRGPGSGTDTQYF. CDR3 in DNA: TGTGCCAGCAGGGGCCCGGGGTCGGGCACAGATACGCAGTATTTT.

This clonotype was picked up a small number of times. The chain uses TRBV6-5 and TRBJ1-4, with D perhaps TRBD1 (6 bases). Trimming removed 2 bases from V and 8 bases from J, with 24 bases in between. This CDR3 contains 18 residues. Germline V lookup: CDR1 MNHEY, CDR2 SVGAGI. As DNA, the CDR3 is TGTGCCAGCAGTTACACCGTGACGTCAAAGGGGGTAAAGGAAAAACTGTTTTTT. This translates into CASSYTVTSKGVKEKLFF.

This chain joins TRBV5-6 and TRBJ1-1; 7 bases line up with TRBD1. With 0 bases clipped from V and 0 bases from J, the junction kept 2 bases outside the gene matches. This CDR3 is built from 15 residues. CDR1 SGHDT and CDR2 YYEEEE come from the germline V gene. CDR3 DNA: TGTGCCAGCAGCTTGGCGGGACAGATGAACACTGAAGCTTTCTTT. This encodes CASSLAGQMNTEAFF. The variable domain in full, with the rest retrieved from reference TRBV5-6 and TRBJ1-1, is DAGVTQSPTHLIKTRGQQVTLRCSPKSGHDTVSWYQQALGQGPQFIFQYYEEEERQRGNFPDRFSGHQFPNYSSELNVNALLLGDSALYLCASSLAGQMNTEAFFGQGTRLTVV.

This clonotype was seen at least ten times. This chain joins TRBV12-3 or TRBV12-4 and TRBJ2-1, with TRBD2 matching 9 bases. The J segment lost 4 bases and the V segment lost 6 bases, leaving 7 bases of the junction unmatched. The CDR3 runs to 15 residues. In DNA, the CDR3 is TGTGCCAGCAGCTACAGGGCGGGAGGGTACAATGAGCAGTTCTTC. Translating gives CASSYRAGGYNEQFF.

This clonotype was seen a handful of times. V is TRBV27 and J is TRBJ1-1; D gene unclear. The germline V gene encodes CDR1 MNHEY and CDR2 SMNVEV (reference sequence). V lost 5 bases, J lost 8 bases, and 12 bases lay in between. The CDR3 sequence is 12 residues long. As DNA, the CDR3 is TGTGCCAGCAGTCACTTCCCGTTCGAAGCTTTCTTT. It codes for CASSHFPFEAFF.

The V gene is TRBV12-3 or TRBV12-4, the J gene TRBJ2-2; D is uncertain. Trimming took 4 bases from V and 6 from J, leaving 0 bases between them. The CDR3 extends over 10 amino acids. This CDR3 reads CASSSGELFF. The DNA for the CDR3 is TGTGCCAGCAGTTCCGGGGAGCTGTTTTTT.

This chain links TRBV7-9 with TRBJ2-7, with D perhaps matching TRBD2 (6 bases). The CDR3 has 16 amino acids. Germline CDR1 SEHNR, CDR2 FQNEAQ (reference sequence). CDR3 sequence: CASSLVTGVGDYKQYV. Here the CDR3 DNA reads TGTGCCAGCAGCTTAGTGACGGGGGTTGGAGACTACAAGCAGTACGTC.

This clonotype was seen a few times. The V and J genes are TRBV7-9 and TRBJ2-1, with D unresolved. The CDR3 length is 16 residues. Germline CDR1 is SEHNR and CDR2 is FQNEAQ (reference sequence). Trimming pared 2 bases from V and 1 base from J, leaving 12 bases between. The CDR3, as DNA: TGTGCCAGCAGCTTACGTGGCGATATATCCTACAATGAGCAGTTCTTC. Translating gives CASSLRGDISYNEQFF. The full variable domain, with the rest looked up from reference TRBV7-9 and TRBJ2-1, is DTGVSQNPRHKITKRGQNVTFRCDPISEHNRLYWYRQTLGQGPEFLTYFQNEAQLEKSRLLSDRFSAERPKGSFSTLEIQRTEQGDSAMYLCASSLRGDISYNEQFFGPGTRLTVL.

The table lists this clonotype with many counts. The chain is built from TRBV10-2 and TRBJ2-5; TRBD2 matches at 9 bases. The CDR3 extends over 15 amino acids. Losses at the gene ends were 6 bases for V and 2 bases for J; bases not matched to a gene: 7. Germline V lookup: CDR1 WSHSY, CDR2 SAAADI. As DNA, the CDR3 is TGCGCCAGCAGCCCGACTAGCGGACATCAAGAGACCCAGTACTTC. Translating gives CASSPTSGHQETQYF.

The V gene is TRBV4-3, the J gene TRBJ1-1, with unresolved D. The CDR3 consists of 13 residues. Germline-derived CDR1 and CDR2 are LGHNA and YSLEER. Trimming removed 0 bases from V and 1 base from J, with 3 bases in between. CDR3 amino acids: CASSQDENTEAFF. The CDR3 DNA is TGCGCCAGCAGCCAAGATGAGAACACTGAAGCTTTCTTT.

This clonotype was seen a few times. This chain links TRBV29-1 with TRBJ1-1; TRBD1 matches 7 bases. The CDR3 runs to 12 residues. Germline V CDR1 and CDR2: SQVTM, ANQGSEA. The J segment lost 1 base and the V segment lost 7 bases, leaving 3 bases of the junction unmatched. The CDR3 region is CSAGTENTEAFF. The CDR3 nucleotides read TGCAGCGCTGGGACAGAGAACACTGAAGCTTTCTTT.

The chain couples TRBV25-1 to TRBJ2-1, with 10 bases lining up with TRBD1. The CDR3 covers 15 residues. Losses at the gene ends were 2 bases for V and 6 bases for J; bases not matched to a gene: 4. Germline CDR1 and CDR2: MGHDK and SYGVNS. Here the CDR3 DNA reads TGTGCCAGCAGTGAACCGGGACAGGGGACCAATGAGCAGTTCTTC. Translation gives CASSEPGQGTNEQFF.

With respect to this clonotype: A much larger clone lies one base from this, so it may be a read error. The chain links TRBV2 to TRBJ2-3; unclear D gene. This CDR3 has 19 amino acids. The V end lost 2 bases, the J end lost 1 base, and 22 bases lay between the germline ends. Germline CDR1 SNHLY, CDR2 FYNNEI. The CDR3: CASSESGSLLPSRTDTQYF. The DNA for the CDR3 is TGTGCCAGCAGTGAATCTGGTAGCCTTCTACCTTCACGCACAGATACGCAGTATTTT.

The chain carries TRBV4-1 and TRBJ1-4; 7 positions agree with TRBD1. The trim removed 4 bases at V and 6 bases at J, leaving 8 bases unmatched. The CDR3 spans 15 residues. From germline, CDR1 is MGHRA and CDR2 YSYEKL. CDR3 amino acids: CASSRKDQGDEKLFF. The CDR3, as DNA: TGCGCCAGCAGCCGAAAAGACCAGGGGGATGAAAAACTGTTTTTT.

This clonotype was picked up a small number of times. J is TRBJ2-5 and V is TRBV9, with D uncertain. The CDR3 consists of 13 residues. The V gene's germline CDR1 is SGDLS and CDR2 YYNGEE. Trimming took off 0 bases at V and 4 bases at J, with 7 bases between the two ends. The CDR3 sequence is CASSVGSRETQYF. The CDR3 DNA reads as TGTGCCAGCAGCGTAGGGTCGCGAGAGACCCAGTACTTC.

This clonotype was detected a few times. The rearrangement links TRBV28 to TRBJ2-3, with TRBD2 matching 8 bases. Trimming took 4 bases from V and 6 from J; bases not matched to a gene: 12. The CDR3 runs to 16 residues. CDR1 is MDHEN and CDR2 is SYDVKM in the germline V gene. The CDR3 sequence is CASSSGTRLRKDTQYF. The CDR3 DNA follows: TGTGCCAGCAGTTCCGGGACTAGACTACGAAAGGATACGCAGTATTTT.

This clonotype was observed a handful of times. V is TRBV20-1 and J is TRBJ1-2; weak D call: TRBD1 (6 bases). The CDR3 length is 12 residues. CDR1 and CDR2 from the germline V gene are DFQATT and SNEGSKA (reference sequence). The CDR3 coding sequence is TGCAGCCAAGACAGGACCCGGGAGGGCTACACCTTC. The encoded protein is CSQDRTREGYTF.

The chain couples TRBV5-5 to TRBJ2-1, with 11 bases fitting TRBD2. V lost 0 bases and J lost 7; bases outside the gene matches: 6. This CDR3 comprises 16 residues. Germline CDR1 and CDR2: SGHKS and YYEKEE (reference sequence). DNA of the CDR3: TGTGCCAGCAGCTTGGTATCTAGCGGGGGGTCGAATGAGCAGTTCTTC. Translated, it gives CASSLVSSGGSNEQFF.

This chain uses TRBV27 with TRBJ2-3; 7 bases are a match to TRBD1. J gave up 5 bases and V 5 bases, and 10 bases lay outside the gene matches. In germline, CDR1 is MNHEY, CDR2 SMNVEV (reference sequence). The CDR3 is 15 amino acids. The CDR3 DNA is TGTGCCAGCAGTCCGGACAGGCTCCGGGGAGATACGCAGTATTTT. Its protein product is CASSPDRLRGDTQYF.

There are a few counts of this clonotype. The rearrangement joins TRBV7-6 to TRBJ2-1; D could derive from TRBD1 or TRBD2 (6 bases each). Germline-derived CDR1 and CDR2 are SGHVS and FNYEAQ. The CDR3 runs to 12 residues. Trimming pared 7 bases from V and 7 bases from J, leaving 11 bases between. The CDR3 here is CASTEGGNEQFF. DNA for the CDR3: TGTGCCAGCACCGAAGGGGGGAATGAGCAGTTCTTC.